Included here is one T cell receptor beta chain sequence, with context. Its cognate antigen is unknown. The sample is drawn from a study of cytomegalovirus exposure and HLA in healthy donors. Overall study results and limits: Immune exposure information available was restricted to CMV serostatus. It was reported that TCR beta sequences correctly inferred the HLA-A and HLA-B alleles for most subjects. Clonal expansion was found to be greater in HLA-associated TCR beta chains than in equally common others in a later analysis.

Germline-derived CDR1 and CDR2 are SGHAT and FQNNGV. The CDR3 contains 13 residues. V was pared by 9 bases and J by 7 bases, with 15 bases between. This PCR relied on a set of 60 Vbeta primers and 13 Jbeta primers. Clones were sequenced by immunoSEQ multiplex PCR, and TCRdb holds only the in-frame ones, with some missing. The table shows roughly 98,000 clones, with about 81% occurring only once. This clonotype was obtained from a man in his forties in good health and CMV-seronegative. The chain has TRBV11-2 and TRBJ1-4; the D gene is possibly TRBD1 (6 bases). The sample consisted of PBMCs. CDR3 loop: CASKMGASEKLFF. CDR3 bases: TGTGCCAGTAAAATGGGGGCCTCTGAAAAACTGTTTTTT.